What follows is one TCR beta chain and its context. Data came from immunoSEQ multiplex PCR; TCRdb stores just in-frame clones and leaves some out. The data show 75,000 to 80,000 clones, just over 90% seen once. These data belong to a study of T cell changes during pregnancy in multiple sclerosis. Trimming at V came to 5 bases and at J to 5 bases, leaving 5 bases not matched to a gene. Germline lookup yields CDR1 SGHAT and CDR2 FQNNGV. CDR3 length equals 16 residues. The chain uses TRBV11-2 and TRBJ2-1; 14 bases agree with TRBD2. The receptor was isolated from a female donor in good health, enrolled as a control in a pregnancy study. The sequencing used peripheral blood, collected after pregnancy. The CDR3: CASSPRLAGGNNEQFF. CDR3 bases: TGTGCCAGCAGCCCTAGACTAGCGGGGGGGAACAATGAGCAGTTCTTC.